A single sample gave rise to the 2 T cell receptor beta chains below, sequenced in a study of vaccination effects on CD4 cells after COVID-19. Assay: immunoSEQ multiplex PCR; the TCRdb copy retains only in-frame clones and omits some. This table has some 69,000 clones, 74% appearing once. These receptors have no known antigen. Viral peptide pool expansion of antigen-specific CD4+ T cells preceded sequencing in the ViraFEST assay. Following 10 days of culture, CD4+ T cells were isolated. The cohort was immunized with two doses of either the BNT162b2 or mRNA-1273 vaccine. The sample in question was CD4+ T cells from PBMCs cultured with HCoV-229E spike peptides, obtained after COVID-19 vaccination. The receptors come from a human donor who received a COVID-19 vaccine.

The rearrangement links TRBV4-1 to TRBJ2-1, with 10 positions matching TRBD2. The CDR3 spans 16 residues. After removal of 3 bases from V and 1 base from J, the junction contained 3 bases not matched to a gene. Germline assignment: CDR1 MGHRA and CDR2 YSYEKL. The CDR3 DNA follows: TGCGCCAGCAGCCACCCGACTAGCGGGTCCTACAATGAGCAGTTCTTC. Its translation: CASSHPTSGSYNEQFF.

The V call is TRBV5-1, the J call TRBJ1-4; 7 nucleotides align to TRBD1. V gave up 2 bases and J gave up 8 bases; unmatched junction bases: 6. Germline V lookup: CDR1 SGHRS, CDR2 YFSETQ. The CDR3 has 14 residues. CDR3 sequence: CASSLQGLGEKLFF. The CDR3 DNA sequence: TGCGCCAGCAGCTTACAGGGGCTCGGCGAAAAACTGTTTTTT.